This T cell receptor (beta chain) was obtained from a study of blood T cell repertoires in COVID-19. Study context: PBMCs, B-cell-depleted T cells, or T cells were the source of the cDNA or gDNA that made up the material.

Authors' methods: Researchers report that nucleated cell counts were estimated from reference gene primer amplification. Sequencing used immunoSEQ multiplex PCR; TCRdb keeps in-frame clones, though not all of them. D and trimming were read from the DNA, whereas the V and J calls and clone size are those reported in that table. The data hold tens of thousands of clones, with over 80% observed a single time. Sequenced: peripheral blood. This sequence was found in a human donor in a cohort sampled during active COVID-19.

CDR3 DNA sequence: TGTGCCAGCAGCCAACGGACAGGTTCTGGAAACACCATATATTTT. Translated, it gives CASSQRTGSGNTIYF. The chain joins TRBV4-2 to TRBJ1-3; 7 bases align to TRBD1. Per the germline V gene, CDR1 is LGHNA and CDR2 is YNFKEQ. V shed 2 bases and J 1 base; nucleotides not matched to a gene: 2. This CDR3 spans 15 amino acids.